Shown below are 30 T cell receptor beta chains from a single sample sequenced in a study of OX40 agonist ivuxolimab in advanced cancers. TCRdb keeps only in-frame clones here, not all; method: immunoSEQ multiplex PCR. The repertoire includes fewer than 30,000 clones, around 86% of them detected once, and about 21% sits in the top ten. The material was CD4+ or CD8+ T cells sorted from blood, obtained in a trial of the OX40 agonist ivuxolimab. All receptors come from an adult with an advanced solid tumor such as melanoma, head and neck, liver or kidney cancer.

This chain joins TRBV6-1 and TRBJ2-7, with 10 nucleotides matching TRBD2. The germline gives CDR1 MNHNS, CDR2 SASEGT. The trim removed 4 bases at V and 4 bases at J, leaving 4 bases unmatched. The CDR3 has 14 amino acids. CDR3 loop: CASSGTSGNYEQYF. CDR3 bases: TGTGCCAGCAGTGGCACTAGCGGGAATTACGAGCAGTACTTC.

The chain couples TRBV5-6 to TRBJ1-5; 8 bases align to TRBD1. The trim removed 3 bases at V and 1 base at J, leaving 3 bases unmatched. The CDR3 sequence is 15 residues long. Germline-derived CDR1 and CDR2 are SGHDT and YYEEEE. CDR3 sequence (DNA): TGTGCCAGCAGCTGGGGGACAGGAAGCAATCAGCCCCAGCATTTT. Its translation: CASSWGTGSNQPQHF.

This chain links TRBV13 with TRBJ1-4; D not resolved. V lost 3 bases and J lost 12, with 14 bases in between. Per the germline V gene, CDR1 is PRHDT and CDR2 is FYEKMQ (reference sequence). There are 13 residues in the CDR3. The CDR3 sequence: CASSFTLSRELFF. The CDR3, as DNA: TGTGCCAGCAGCTTCACTCTCAGTCGGGAACTGTTTTTT.

On this clone itself: The missing conserved phenylalanine or tryptophan at the end of this CDR3 makes a read error likely. The DNA is omitted, as the CDR3 cannot be located on it reliably, and the CDR3 follows TCRdb's listing. The chain couples TRBV21-1 to TRBJ2-6; the table's D call, TRBD1, has no DNA check behind it. TRBV21-1 constitutes a pseudogene. The CDR3 is 23 residues long, ends included. The CDR3 region is CASSKEGVGATGTEVPEPYEPPV.

This chain uses TRBV6-1 with TRBJ2-3; 7 nucleotides line up with TRBD1. Germline loops: CDR1 MNHNS, CDR2 SASEGT. This CDR3 has 16 residues. V was clipped by 4 bases and J by 3 bases; unmatched bases: 10. The CDR3 nucleotides read TGTGCCAGCAGTGGATGGACAGGATATCAGACAGATACGCAGTATTTT. It codes for CASSGWTGYQTDTQYF.

This rearrangement joins TRBV20-1 to TRBJ2-3; D is unresolved. V lost 6 bases to trimming and J lost 8 bases, with 12 bases between them. Germline V lookup: CDR1 DFQATT, CDR2 SNEGSKA (reference sequence). This CDR3 is built from 11 residues. CDR3 region: CSATSGVTQYF. CDR3 nucleotide sequence: TGCAGTGCAACTTCGGGTGTTACGCAGTATTTT.

The chain carries TRBV19 and TRBJ1-5; no reliable D call. V was cut by 3 bases and J by 4 bases, with 7 bases left in between. From germline, CDR1 is LNHDA and CDR2 SQIVND (reference sequence). The CDR3 totals 13 residues. The CDR3 bases are TGTGCCAGTAGTATGTTCTCGAATCAGCCCCAGCATTTT. Translated, it gives CASSMFSNQPQHF.

The J gene is TRBJ2-3, the V gene TRBV9; D unclear. This CDR3 contains 15 residues. Germline CDR1 reads SGDLS; CDR2 reads YYNGEE. The V end was cut by 0 bases, the J end by 3 bases, with 11 bases between. The CDR3 nucleotides read TGTGCCAGCAGCGTAGGTCGAGTGGGGACAGATACGCAGTATTTT. This encodes CASSVGRVGTDTQYF.

CDR3 in amino acids: CASSQEGGTVSYEQYF. The CDR3 coding sequence is TGTGCCAGCAGCCAGGAGGGCGGGACAGTGAGTTACGAGCAGTACTTC. The chain is built from TRBV5-5 and TRBJ2-7; tentatively, D is TRBD1 (7 bases). The CDR3 sequence is 16 residues long. V lost 4 bases and J 4 bases, leaving 21 bases between the germline ends. Germline V gives CDR1 SGHKS, CDR2 YYEKEE (reference sequence).

The chain has TRBV7-8 and TRBJ1-2; no firm D call. V lost 4 bases and J lost 8, with 14 bases in between. This CDR3 has 13 residues. The V gene's germline CDR1 is SGHVS and CDR2 FQNEAQ. Here the CDR3 DNA reads TGTGCCAGCAGCTCCTACGAGGGAAGCGGCTACACCTTC. It translates to CASSSYEGSGYTF.

The chain uses TRBV11-2 and TRBJ1-2; perhaps TRBD1 as D (6 bases). The CDR3 sequence is 13 residues long. The germline V and J ends were trimmed by 1 base and 8 bases, with 11 bases remaining between them. Germline loops: CDR1 SGHAT, CDR2 FQNNGV. Here the CDR3 reads CASSLVKGGGYTF. Here the CDR3 DNA reads TGTGCCAGCAGCTTAGTGAAAGGGGGGGGCTACACCTTC.

This chain links TRBV9 with TRBJ2-1, with D possibly matching TRBD2 (6 bases). The germline CDR1 and CDR2 sequences are SGDLS and YYNGEE. This CDR3 contains 11 residues. The germline V and J ends were trimmed by 6 bases and 5 bases, with 6 bases remaining between them. The CDR3 region is CASKRDNEQFF. In DNA form, the CDR3 reads TGTGCCAGCAAGCGGGACAATGAGCAGTTCTTC.

The chain links TRBV11-3 to TRBJ2-2; D gene ambiguous. This CDR3 region has 11 residues. CDR1 is SGHNT and CDR2 is YENEEA in the germline V gene. V shed 5 bases and J shed 8 bases, with 6 bases lying between them. CDR3 bases: TGTGCCAGCAGCCCCGAAGGGGAGCTGTTTTTT. This codes for CASSPEGELFF.

The chain is built from TRBV9 and TRBJ2-5; 7 bases fit TRBD2. The V and J ends lost 4 bases and 5 bases, in that order; junction bases with no gene match: 14. The CDR3 contains 16 residues. Per germline, CDR1 SGDLS and CDR2 YYNGEE. The chain's CDR3 is CASSPTTSSVVETQYF. The CDR3 bases are TGTGCCAGCAGCCCAACGACTAGCAGCGTTGTCGAGACCCAGTACTTC.

The chain employs TRBV29-1 and TRBJ2-7; D is perhaps TRBD1 (6 bases). Trimming shortened V by 5 bases and J by 0 bases, and 8 bases separated the two germline ends. The germline CDR1 and CDR2 sequences are SQVTM and ANQGSEA. This CDR3 region has 12 residues. Written as DNA, the CDR3 is TGCAGCGTTTCACAGGGCTCCTACGAGCAGTACTTC. Translation: CSVSQGSYEQYF.

V is TRBV9 and J is TRBJ2-1; a possible D gene is TRBD1 (6 bases). Per the germline V gene, CDR1 is SGDLS and CDR2 is YYNGEE. The CDR3 is 15 residues long. V dropped 0 bases and J dropped 7 bases, with 14 bases sitting between them. In DNA form, the CDR3 reads TGTGCCAGCAGCGTAGTGGGGGCCTTTGTTAATGAGCAGTTCTTC. Translating gives CASSVVGAFVNEQFF.

This clone was seen once. The rearrangement uses TRBV7-6 and TRBJ2-2, with D unresolved. The CDR3 loop spans 12 amino acids. Trimming stripped 1 base from V and 5 bases from J, with 2 bases between. Germline V gene sequence: CDR1 SGHVS, CDR2 FNYEAQ. DNA for the CDR3: TGTGCCAGCAGCTTAGTTACCGGGGAGCTGTTTTTT. This encodes CASSLVTGELFF.

The chain carries TRBV18 and TRBJ1-1; D is unresolved. Between the trimmed V and J ends, which lost 1 base and 1 base, there was a span of 7 bases. CDR1 KGHSH and CDR2 LQKENI come from the germline V gene. The CDR3 is 14 residues long. The CDR3 nucleotides read TGTGCCAGCTCACCACGAACAGAGAACACTGAAGCTTTCTTT. Its protein is CASSPRTENTEAFF. Full variable domain (outside the CDR3, taken from reference TRBV18 and TRBJ1-1): NAGVMQNPRHLVRRRGQEARLRCSPMKGHSHVYWYRQLPEEGLKFMVYLQKENIIDESGMPKERFSAEFPKEGPSILRIQQVVRGDSAAYFCASSPRTENTEAFFGQGTRLTVV.

CDR3 bases: TGTGCCAGCAGTTACCTGACGGGGGTTCAGCCCCAGCATTTT. It yields the protein CASSYLTGVQPQHF. The J gene is TRBJ1-5, the V gene TRBV6-6, with D possibly TRBD1 on 5 matching bases. V lost 2 bases and J 6 bases, leaving 11 bases between the germline ends. The CDR3 covers 14 residues. Per germline, CDR1 MNHNY and CDR2 SVGAGI (reference sequence).

V is TRBV9 and J is TRBJ2-2, with 10 bases matching TRBD2. The CDR3 spans 16 residues. Trimming at V came to 2 bases and at J to 6 bases, leaving 7 bases not matched to a gene. CDR1 and CDR2 from the germline V gene are SGDLS and YYNGEE. CDR3 in DNA: TGTGCCAGCAGCGTGGTTAGCGGGGGGATCGCCGGGGAGCTGTTTTTT. It codes for CASSVVSGGIAGELFF.

V is TRBV25-1 and J is TRBJ1-2; D is undetermined. Trimming pared 1 base from V and 4 bases from J, leaving 10 bases between. CDR1 is MGHDK, CDR2 SYGVNS, per germline. CDR3 length: 14 residues. The CDR3 DNA sequence: TGTGCCAGCAGTGAATTAGGAGTTTCCTATGGCTACACCTTC. Translating gives CASSELGVSYGYTF.

This clone appeared once. The chain employs TRBV28 and TRBJ1-5, with 10 bases identical to TRBD1. The CDR3 totals 20 residues. Losses at the gene ends were 5 bases for V and 5 bases for J; bases not matched to a gene: 21. The V gene's germline CDR1 is MDHEN and CDR2 SYDVKM. The CDR3 DNA follows: TGTGCCAGCAGTACCGCCACCTTAAAGCGGACAGGGGGTAGAGATCAGCCCCAGCATTTT. Its protein product is CASSTATLKRTGGRDQPQHF.

The sample holds a few counts of this clone. V is TRBV7-8 and J is TRBJ1-4, with 10 bases matching TRBD1. V dropped 3 bases and J dropped 8; count of bases not matched to a gene: 9. CDR1 is SGHVS, CDR2 FQNEAQ, per germline. This CDR3 region has 16 residues. The CDR3 DNA follows: TGTGCCAGCAGCTTGTATGGGACAGGGGCCAACGAAAAACTGTTTTTT. Translation: CASSLYGTGANEKLFF.

This clone was recorded only once. The chain combines TRBV2 with TRBJ1-2; the D gene is possibly TRBD1 (5 bases). V lost 4 bases and J lost 8, with 14 bases in between. Germline CDR1 is SNHLY and CDR2 is FYNNEI. This CDR3 contains 13 residues. DNA of the CDR3: TGTGCCAGCAGTGTTTTAGGGGAGGGAGGCTACACCTTC. As protein: CASSVLGEGGYTF.

The chain employs TRBV27 and TRBJ2-4; a possible D gene is TRBD1 (6 bases). The V end lost 6 bases, the J end lost 0 bases, and 12 bases lay between the germline ends. Germline V gene data show CDR1 as MNHEY and CDR2 as SMNVEV (reference sequence). The CDR3 has 15 residues. The CDR3 region is CASSRNRVAKNIQYF. For the CDR3, the DNA is TGTGCCAGCAGCCGCAACAGGGTAGCCAAAAACATTCAGTACTTC.

The V and J genes are TRBV28 and TRBJ2-2; 9 bases are shared with TRBD1. V dropped 6 bases and J dropped 5; count of bases not matched to a gene: 7. Germline CDR1 reads MDHEN; CDR2 reads SYDVKM. The length of the CDR3 is 15 residues. The CDR3 reads CASSPQGARTGELFF. The DNA for the CDR3 is TGTGCCAGCAGCCCACAGGGGGCGCGAACCGGGGAGCTGTTTTTT.

The chain carries TRBV6-6 and TRBJ2-5, with TRBD2 matching over 9 bases. The CDR3 contains 15 residues. V trimming: 4 bases; J trimming: 4 bases; junction bases outside the gene matches: 7. In germline, CDR1 is MNHNY, CDR2 SVGAGI (reference sequence). As DNA, the CDR3 is TGTGCCAGCAGTTCTAGCGGGGACGCCCGAGAGACCCAGTACTTC. Its translation is CASSSSGDARETQYF.

This rearrangement joins TRBV28 to TRBJ1-1; D may be TRBD1 (5 bases). Germline CDR1 reads MDHEN; CDR2 reads SYDVKM. The CDR3 runs 14 residues. The ends were cut back, 4 bases at V and 0 bases at J, with 9 bases in the middle. The CDR3 sequence is CASSSVGVNTEAFF. The CDR3 bases are TGTGCCAGCAGTTCCGTAGGGGTGAACACTGAAGCTTTCTTT. The full variable domain, its missing parts supplied by reference TRBV28 and TRBJ1-1, is DVKVTQSSRYLVKRTGEKVFLECVQDMDHENMFWYRQDPGLGLRLIYFSYDVKMKEKGDIPEGYSVSREKKERFSLILESASTNQTSMYLCASSSVGVNTEAFFGQGTRLTVV.

The V and J genes are TRBV13 and TRBJ2-7; 9 positions agree with TRBD2. With 1 base clipped from V and 2 bases from J, the junction kept 3 bases outside the gene matches. There are 15 residues in the CDR3. Germline CDR1 and CDR2: PRHDT and FYEKMQ (reference sequence). CDR3 DNA: TGTGCCAGCAGCTTAGAGTCTAGCGGGACCTACGAGCAGTACTTC. Translating gives CASSLESSGTYEQYF.

The CDR3 nucleotides read TGTGCCAGCAGCGCCCCAGGGGCCACCCACAATGAGCAGTTCTTC. It is translated as CASSAPGATHNEQFF. The genes are TRBV9 and TRBJ2-1, with a tentative D call TRBD1 (6 bases). CDR1 and CDR2 from the germline V gene are SGDLS and YYNGEE. V was cut by 3 bases and J by 5 bases, with 15 bases left in between. The CDR3 has 15 residues.